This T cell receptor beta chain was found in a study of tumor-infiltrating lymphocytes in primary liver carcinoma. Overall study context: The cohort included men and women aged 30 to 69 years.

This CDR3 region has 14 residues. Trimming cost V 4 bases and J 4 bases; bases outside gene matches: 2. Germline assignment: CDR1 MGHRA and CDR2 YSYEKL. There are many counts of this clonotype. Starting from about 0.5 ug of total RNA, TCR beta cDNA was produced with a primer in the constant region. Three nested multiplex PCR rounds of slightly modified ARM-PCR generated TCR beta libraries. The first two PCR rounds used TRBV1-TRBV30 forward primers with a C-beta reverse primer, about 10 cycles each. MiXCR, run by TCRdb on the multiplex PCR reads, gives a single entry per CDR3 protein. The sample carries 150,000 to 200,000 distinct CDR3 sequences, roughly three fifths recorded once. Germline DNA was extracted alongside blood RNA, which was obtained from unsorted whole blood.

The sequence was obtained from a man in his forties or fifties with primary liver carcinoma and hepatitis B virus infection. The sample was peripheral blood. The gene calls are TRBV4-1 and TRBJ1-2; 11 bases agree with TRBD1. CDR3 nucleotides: TGCGCCAGCAGCCCCGGACAGGGGGCCTATGGCTACACCTTC. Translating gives CASSPGQGAYGYTF.